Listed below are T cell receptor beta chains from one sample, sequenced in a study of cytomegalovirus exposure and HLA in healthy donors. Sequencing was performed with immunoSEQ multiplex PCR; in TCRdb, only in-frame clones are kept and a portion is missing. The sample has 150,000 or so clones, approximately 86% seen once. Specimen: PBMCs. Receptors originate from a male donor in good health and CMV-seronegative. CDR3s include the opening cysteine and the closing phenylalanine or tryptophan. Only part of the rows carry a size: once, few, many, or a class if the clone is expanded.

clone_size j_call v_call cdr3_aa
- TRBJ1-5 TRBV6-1 CASSENPGPWPQHF
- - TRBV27 CASGPGLGAHEQYF
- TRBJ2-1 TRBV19 CASSIAGGGEQFF
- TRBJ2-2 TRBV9 CASTKGQTNTGELFF
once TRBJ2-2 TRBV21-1 CASANPGQGVPGELFF
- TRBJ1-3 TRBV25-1 CASSGVDRNSGNTIYF
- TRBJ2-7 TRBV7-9 CASSLSNRVFNEQYF
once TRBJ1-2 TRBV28 CASTGQYGYTF
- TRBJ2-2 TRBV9 CASSEGVGQHRELFF
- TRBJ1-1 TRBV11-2 CASRRVDTEAFF
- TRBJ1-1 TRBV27 CASSYTGNTEAFF
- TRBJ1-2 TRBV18 CASSPRLRGVEFRGYTF
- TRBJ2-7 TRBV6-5 CASTPSSGRSYEQYF
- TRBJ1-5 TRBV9 CASSVGGDEPQHF
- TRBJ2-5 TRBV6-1 CASSVLADQESQYF
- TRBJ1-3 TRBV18 CASSPITGTGNTIYF
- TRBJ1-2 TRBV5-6 CASSLTGTHYGYTF
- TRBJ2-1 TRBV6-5 CASKLAGGHNEQFF